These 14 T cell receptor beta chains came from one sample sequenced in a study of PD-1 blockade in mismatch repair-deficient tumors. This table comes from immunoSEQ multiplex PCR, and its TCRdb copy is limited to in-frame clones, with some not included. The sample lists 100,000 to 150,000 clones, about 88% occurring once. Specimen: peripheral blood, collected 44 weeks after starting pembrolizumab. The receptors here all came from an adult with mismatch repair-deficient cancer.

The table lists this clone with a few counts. The CDR3 DNA reads TGTGCCAGCAGTTATCTTTGGGGAGAGCAGTACTTC. Its translation is CASSYLWGEQYF. The chain combines TRBV6-6 with TRBJ2-7; no firm D call. The ends were cut back, 3 bases at V and 7 bases at J, with 10 bases in the middle. The CDR3 is made up of 12 amino acids. Germline assignment: CDR1 MNHNY and CDR2 SVGAGI (reference sequence).

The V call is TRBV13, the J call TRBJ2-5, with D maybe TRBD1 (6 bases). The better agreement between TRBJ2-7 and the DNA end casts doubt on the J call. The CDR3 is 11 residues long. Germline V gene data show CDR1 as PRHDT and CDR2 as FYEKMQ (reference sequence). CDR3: CASSQGGEQYF. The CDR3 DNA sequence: TGTGCCAGCAGCCAAGGGGGCGAGCAGTACTTC.

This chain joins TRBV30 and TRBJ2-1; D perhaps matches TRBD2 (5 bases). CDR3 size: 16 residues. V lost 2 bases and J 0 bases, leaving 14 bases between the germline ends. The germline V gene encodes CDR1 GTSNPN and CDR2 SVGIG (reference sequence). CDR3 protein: CAWSTESTSSYNEQFF. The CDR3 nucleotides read TGTGCCTGGAGTACCGAAAGCACTAGCTCCTACAATGAGCAGTTCTTC.

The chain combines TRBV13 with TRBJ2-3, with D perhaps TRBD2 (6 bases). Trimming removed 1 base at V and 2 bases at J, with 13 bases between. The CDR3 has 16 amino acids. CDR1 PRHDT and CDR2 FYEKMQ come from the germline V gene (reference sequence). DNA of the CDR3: TGTGCCAGCAGCTTAGTGGTGGGAGGCCTCACAGATACGCAGTATTTT. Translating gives CASSLVVGGLTDTQYF.

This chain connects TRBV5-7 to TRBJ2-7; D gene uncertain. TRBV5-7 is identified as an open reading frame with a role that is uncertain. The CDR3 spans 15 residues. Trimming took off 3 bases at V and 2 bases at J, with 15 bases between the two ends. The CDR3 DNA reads TGTGCCAGCAGCTGCAATGGGCAGGTGGCCTACGAGCAGTACTTC. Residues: CASSCNGQVAYEQYF.

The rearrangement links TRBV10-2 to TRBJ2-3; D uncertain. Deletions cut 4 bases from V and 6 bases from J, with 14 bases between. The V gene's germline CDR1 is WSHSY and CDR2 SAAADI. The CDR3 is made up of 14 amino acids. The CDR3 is CASSGAPAGDTQYF. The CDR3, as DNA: TGCGCCAGCAGTGGGGCTCCTGCTGGGGATACGCAGTATTTT.

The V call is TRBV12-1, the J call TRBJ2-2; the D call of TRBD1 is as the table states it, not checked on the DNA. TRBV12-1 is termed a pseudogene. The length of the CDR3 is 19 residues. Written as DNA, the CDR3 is TGTGCCAGCAGCCTGAACCCGGGACAGGGGGCGGGTAACACCGGGGAGCTGTTTTTT. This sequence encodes CASSLNPGQGAGNTGELFF.

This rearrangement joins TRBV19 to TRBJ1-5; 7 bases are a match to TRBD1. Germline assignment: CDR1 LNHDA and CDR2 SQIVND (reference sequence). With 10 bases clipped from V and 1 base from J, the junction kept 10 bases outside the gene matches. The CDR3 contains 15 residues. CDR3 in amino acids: CATRQGGVSNQPQHF. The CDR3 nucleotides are TGTGCCACTCGACAGGGTGGGGTGAGCAATCAGCCCCAGCATTTT. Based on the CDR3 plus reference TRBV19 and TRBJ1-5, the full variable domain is DGGITQSPKYLFRKEGQNVTLSCEQNLNHDAMYWYRQDPGQGLRLIYYSQIVNDFQKGDIAEGYSVSREKKESFPLTVTSAQKNPTAFYLCATRQGGVSNQPQHFGDGTRLSIL.

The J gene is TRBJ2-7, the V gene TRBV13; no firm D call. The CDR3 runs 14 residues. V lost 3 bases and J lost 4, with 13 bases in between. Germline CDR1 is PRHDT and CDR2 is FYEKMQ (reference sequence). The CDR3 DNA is TGTGCCAGCAGCTTTGAAAACTTAGAGTACGAGCAGTACTTC. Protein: CASSFENLEYEQYF.

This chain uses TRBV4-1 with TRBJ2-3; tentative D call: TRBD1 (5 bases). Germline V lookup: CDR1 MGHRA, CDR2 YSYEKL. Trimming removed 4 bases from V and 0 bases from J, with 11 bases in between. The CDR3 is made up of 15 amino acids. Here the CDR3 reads CASSRETVSTDTQYF. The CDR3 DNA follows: TGCGCCAGCAGCCGAGAGACAGTAAGCACAGATACGCAGTATTTT.

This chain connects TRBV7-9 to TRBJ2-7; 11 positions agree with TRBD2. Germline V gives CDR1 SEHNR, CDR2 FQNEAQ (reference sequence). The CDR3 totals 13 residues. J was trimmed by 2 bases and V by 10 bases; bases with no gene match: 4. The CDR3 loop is CAIGTSGTYEQYF. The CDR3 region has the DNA TGTGCCATAGGGACTAGCGGAACCTACGAGCAGTACTTC.

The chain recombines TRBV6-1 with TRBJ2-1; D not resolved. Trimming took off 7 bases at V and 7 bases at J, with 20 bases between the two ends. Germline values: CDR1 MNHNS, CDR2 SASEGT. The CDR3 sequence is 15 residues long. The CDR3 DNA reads TGTGCCAGCACCAAACACCCTGGCATGGGTAATGAGCAGTTCTTC. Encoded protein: CASTKHPGMGNEQFF.

The CDR3, as DNA: TGTGCCAGCAGCGGTGGCGACAGGGCCAACCCCTACGAGCAGTACTTC. Its protein is CASSGGDRANPYEQYF. The rearrangement joins TRBV9 to TRBJ2-7, with 7 bases lining up with TRBD1. Per the germline V gene, CDR1 is SGDLS and CDR2 is YYNGEE. J gave up 2 bases and V 3 bases, and 11 bases lay outside the gene matches. CDR3 size: 16 residues.

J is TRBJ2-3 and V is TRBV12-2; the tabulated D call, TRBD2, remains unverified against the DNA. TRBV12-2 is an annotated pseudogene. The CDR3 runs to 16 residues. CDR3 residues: CASRRTSGRGTDTQYF. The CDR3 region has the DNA TGTGCAAGTCGCCGGACTAGCGGGAGGGGGACAGATACGCAGTATTTT.